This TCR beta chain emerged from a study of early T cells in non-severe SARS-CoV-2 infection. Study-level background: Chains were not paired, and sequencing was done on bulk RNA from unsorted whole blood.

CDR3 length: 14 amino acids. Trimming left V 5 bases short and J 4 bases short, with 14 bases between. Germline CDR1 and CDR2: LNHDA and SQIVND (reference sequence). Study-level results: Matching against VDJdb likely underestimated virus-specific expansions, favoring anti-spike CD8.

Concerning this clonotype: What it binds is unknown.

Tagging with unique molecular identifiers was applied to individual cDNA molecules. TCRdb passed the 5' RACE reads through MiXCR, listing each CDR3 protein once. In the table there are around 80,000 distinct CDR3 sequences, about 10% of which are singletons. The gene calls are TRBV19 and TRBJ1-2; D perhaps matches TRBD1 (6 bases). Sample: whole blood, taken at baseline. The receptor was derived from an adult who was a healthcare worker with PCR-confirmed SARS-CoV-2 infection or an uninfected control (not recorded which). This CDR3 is CASSDPGTTYGYTF. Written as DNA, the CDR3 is TGTGCCAGTAGTGACCCCGGGACAACCTATGGCTACACCTTC.